A selection of T cell receptor beta chains follows, all from one sample in a study of shared clonotypes between healthy human individuals. Only in-frame clones appear in the TCRdb table, and some are missing; sequencing was by immunoSEQ multiplex PCR. The sample includes 850,000 to 1,100,000 clones, approximately 80% of them seen just once. Sequenced input: memory CD4+ T cells from PBMCs. These receptor sequences come from a man between 18 and 35 years old in good health. Some clones in this sample may be carry-over from other donors' samples. CDR3s include the opening cysteine and the closing phenylalanine or tryptophan. Fields, in order: J gene, V gene, clone size, D gene, CDR3 DNA, CDR3 protein. A D gene is named only where the DNA matches it firmly. Not all rows give a size; the values are once, few, many and, for expanded clones, a class.

>TRBJ2-1|TRBV28|-|TRBD1
TGTGCCAGCAGTTTATTCGGGACAGGGCCTACGGATGAGCAGTTCTTC
CASSLFGTGPTDEQFF
>TRBJ1-1|TRBV6-6|-|-
TGTGCCAGCAGTTACCTACCGTCTGTGAACACTGAAGCTTTCTTT
CASSYLPSVNTEAFF
>TRBJ2-7|TRBV7-9|-|-
TGTGCCAGCCGAATTTGGACCTCTCGTTCACTCTCCGAGCAGTACTTC
CASRIWTSRSLSEQYF
>TRBJ2-3|TRBV9|-|-
TGTGCCAGCAGCCCCGGGACTCGTAGCACAGATACGCAGTATTTT
CASSPGTRSTDTQYF
>TRBJ1-1|TRBV28|-|-
TGTGCCAGCAGTTCCCGAACAGGGTTGGACACTGAAGCTTTCTTT
CASSSRTGLDTEAFF
>TRBJ2-2|TRBV7-3|-|-
TGTGCCAGCAGCTCGACGGGGGGCCGCACCGGGGAGCTGTTTTTT
CASSSTGGRTGELFF
>TRBJ2-5|TRBV19|-|-
TGTGCCAGTAGTTCTGGCAGGGGTCGTGAGACCCAGTACTTC
CASSSGRGRETQYF
>TRBJ1-3|TRBV19|-|-
TGTGCCAGTAGTATTAGCCGCGGAAACACCATATATTTT
CASSISRGNTIYF
>TRBJ2-7|TRBV29-1|-|TRBD1
TGCAGCGTGATGAGACAGGGGGCGGTCTACGAGCAGTACTTC
CSVMRQGAVYEQYF
>TRBJ2-3|TRBV7-8|-|-
TGTGCCAGCAGCTTAGGAGAGGGGACAGATACGCAGTATTTT
CASSLGEGTDTQYF
>TRBJ2-3|TRBV10-1|-|TRBD2
TGCGCCAGCAGTGAGAAGCGGGAGAGGTCAGATACGCAGTATTTT
CASSEKRERSDTQYF
>TRBJ2-7|TRBV11-3|-|-
TGTGCCAGCTCAGGGTTCAGGGAATACGAGCAGTACTTC
CASSGFREYEQYF
>TRBJ2-7|TRBV9|few|TRBD1
TGTGCCAGCAGCGTTGCAGGGGGCGCGGGCTACGAGCAGTACTTC
CASSVAGGAGYEQYF
>TRBJ2-7|TRBV18|-|TRBD1
TGTGCCAGCTCACCAACGACAGGGGACTACGAGCAGTACTTC
CASSPTTGDYEQYF
>TRBJ2-1|TRBV4-2|-|TRBD2
TGTGCCAGCAGCCCCGGTTCCGCGGGAGCCAATGAGCAGTTCTTC
CASSPGSAGANEQFF
>TRBJ1-2|TRBV27|-|-
TGTGCCAGCAGTTTCGCCGGTAGCAGGGCGATTGGCTACACCTTC
CASSFAGSRAIGYTF
>TRBJ1-2|TRBV28|-|TRBD1
TGTGCCAGCAGTTTGGCAGGGGGACTCTATGGCTACACCTTC
CASSLAGGLYGYTF
>TRBJ2-7|TRBV2|-|TRBD2
TGTGCCAGCAGTGCGGGGACTACCTACGAGCAGTACTTC
CASSAGTTYEQYF
>TRBJ2-1|TRBV5-1|-|-
TGCGCCAGCAGCTTGGCCCCATGGGGCGGCTCCTACAATGAGCAGTTCTTC
CASSLAPWGGSYNEQFF
>TRBJ1-2|TRBV7-2|many|-
TGTGCCAGCAGCTTCCTCATTGGCTACACCTTC
CASSFLIGYTF
>TRBJ1-5|TRBV4-3|-|-
TGCGCCAGCAGCCAAGCCCCCACCGGTGTACGCAATCAGCCCCAGCATTTT
CASSQAPTGVRNQPQHF
>TRBJ1-2|TRBV2|-|TRBD1
TGTGCCAGCAGTCCTCCGGGGCAGGGGGCTCATGGCTACACCTTC
CASSPPGQGAHGYTF
>TRBJ1-2|TRBV19|-|-
TGTGCCAGTACCTCAATTGGAGAGGGTTTGGGCTACACCTTC
CASTSIGEGLGYTF
>TRBJ2-2|TRBV7-9|-|-
TGTGCCAGCAGCTTAGCTCGGGACACCGGGGAGCTGTTTTTT
CASSLARDTGELFF
>TRBJ2-3|TRBV5-1|-|TRBD1
TGCGCCAGCAGCTTAGGGAATGGACAGGGCACAGATACGCAGTATTTT
CASSLGNGQGTDTQYF
>TRBJ2-7|TRBV10-3|once|-
TGTGCCATCACCCAAACACGGGCGGGTTTCTACGAGCAGTACTTC
CAITQTRAGFYEQYF
>TRBJ2-7|TRBV2|-|-
TGTGCCAGCAGCGACCAGGGCGAGGGCTACGAGCAGTACTTC
CASSDQGEGYEQYF
>TRBJ2-2|TRBV6-5|-|-
TGTGCCAGCAGTTACGAGCCCCCCGGCGCCGGGGAGCTGTTTTTT
CASSYEPPGAGELFF
>TRBJ1-4|TRBV28|-|-
TGTGCCAGCAGTCCCCACGGGGGGGCTGGTAATGAAAAACTGTTTTTT
CASSPHGGAGNEKLFF
>TRBJ2-3|TRBV29-1|-|-
TGCAGCGTTGAAGATCTCGGGTATAGCACAGATACGCAGTATTTT
CSVEDLGYSTDTQYF
>TRBJ2-7|TRBV2|many|-
TGTGCCAGCTCTTCGGAGGCGTACGAGCAGTACTTC
CASSSEAYEQYF
>TRBJ2-1|TRBV27|-|TRBD2
TGTGCCAGCAGTTTTGGGGGGGTCCGGTTCTTC
CASSFGGVRFF
>TRBJ2-3|TRBV6-5|-|-
TGTGCCAGCAGCCCCTCGGGGAGGGGGACAGATACGCAGTATTTT
CASSPSGRGTDTQYF
>TRBJ2-3|TRBV28|-|TRBD2
TGTGCCAGCAGTATAGCGGGAGCTAGCACAGATACGCAGTATTTT
CASSIAGASTDTQYF
>TRBJ2-1|TRBV28|-|TRBD2
TGTGCCAGCAGTCAAGCGGGAGGGCCCCACAATGAGCAGTTCTTC
CASSQAGGPHNEQFF
>TRBJ1-1|TRBV6-5|-|-
TGTGCCAGCAGTTACTCGAGGGGGGAGACAGAAGCTTTCTTT
CASSYSRGETEAFF
>TRBJ2-4|TRBV5-4|-|-
TGTGCCAGCAGTCGAGGGGAGACCAAAAACATTCAGTACTTC
CASSRGETKNIQYF
>TRBJ2-3|TRBV5-6|-|TRBD2
TGTGCCAGCAGCGAGGCCGGGACTAGCGGATCCACAGATACGCAGTATTTT
CASSEAGTSGSTDTQYF
>TRBJ1-4|TRBV25-1|few|TRBD1
TGTGCCAGCAGTGAGACAGGGATTAATGAAAAACTGTTTTTT
CASSETGINEKLFF
>TRBJ2-7|TRBV28|-|TRBD2
TGTGCCAGCAAAGCGGGAGGGCCGCGGGGGGGAGAGCAGTACTTC
CASKAGGPRGGEQYF
>TRBJ1-1|TRBV5-1|many|TRBD1
TGCGCCAGCAGCTCAGGGACAGGGGGCACTGAAGCTTTCTTT
CASSSGTGGTEAFF
>TRBJ1-2|TRBV19|-|-
TGTGCCAGCCGGGTCGGGGGCCGTAACTATGGCTACACCTTC
CASRVGGRNYGYTF
>TRBJ2-1|TRBV5-1|-|-
TGCGCCAGCAGCTTGGGCCAGGGCGGGGAGCAGTTCTTC
CASSLGQGGEQFF
>TRBJ1-2|TRBV29-1|-|-
TGCAGCGTTGATGGGGGGGTAAGGGCCTATGGCTACACCTTC
CSVDGGVRAYGYTF